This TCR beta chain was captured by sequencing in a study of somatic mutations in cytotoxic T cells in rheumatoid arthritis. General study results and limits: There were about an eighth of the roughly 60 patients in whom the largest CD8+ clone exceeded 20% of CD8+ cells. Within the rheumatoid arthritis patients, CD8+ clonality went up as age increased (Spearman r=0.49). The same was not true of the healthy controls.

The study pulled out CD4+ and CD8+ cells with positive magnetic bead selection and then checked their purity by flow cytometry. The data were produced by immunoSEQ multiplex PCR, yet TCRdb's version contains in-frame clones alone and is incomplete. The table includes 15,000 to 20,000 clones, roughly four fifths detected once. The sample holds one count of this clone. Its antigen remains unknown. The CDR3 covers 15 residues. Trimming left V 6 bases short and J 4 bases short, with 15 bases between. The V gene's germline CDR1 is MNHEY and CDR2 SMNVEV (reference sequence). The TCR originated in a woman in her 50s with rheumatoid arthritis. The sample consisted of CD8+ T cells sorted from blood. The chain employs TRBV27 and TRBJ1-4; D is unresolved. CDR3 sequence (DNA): TGTGCCAGCAGGCAACTCATTTTGGGTAATGAAAAACTGTTTTTT. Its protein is CASRQLILGNEKLFF.